The clone carrying this T cell receptor beta chain turned up a few times. Its antigen remains unidentified. The entry originates in a study of T-cell memory formation after mild COVID-19. Study-wide findings and caveats: Contracting clones from day 15 to 85 had balanced CD4/CD8; later expanders favoured CD4+. Most CD4+ clones that shrank were in CM and EM, while CD8+ ones turned up in EMRA.

This CDR3 has 14 residues. V lost 3 bases, J lost 0 bases, and 8 bases lay in between. CDR1 and CDR2 from the germline V gene are LGHDT and YNNKEL (reference sequence). TCRdb called the 5' RACE reads again in MiXCR, with one record for every CDR3 protein. The sample includes some 490,000 distinct CDR3 sequences, 15% to 20% of them seen just once. This clonotype originated in an adult woman who had mild COVID-19 (a few samples of this study predate the infection). Cell type and time point are not known. Sequenced input: PBMCs or a T cell subset sorted from them (not recorded which). The rearrangement joins TRBV3-1 to TRBJ2-5; D possibly corresponds to TRBD2 (5 bases). CDR3 loop: CASSHNGNQETQYF. The CDR3 bases are TGTGCCAGCAGCCATAACGGGAACCAAGAGACCCAGTACTTC.